Presented here are 23 T cell receptor beta chains from one specimen sequenced in a study of blood T cell repertoires in COVID-19. Clones were sequenced by immunoSEQ multiplex PCR, and TCRdb holds only the in-frame ones, with some missing. The repertoire holds 55,000 or so clones, roughly 85% seen once, with roughly 12% in the top ten. Sequencing was done on a sample of peripheral blood. These TCRs come from a human donor in a cohort sampled during active COVID-19.

This clone came up once. This sequence joins TRBV6-5 and TRBJ2-2; TRBD1 might be the D (6 bases). This CDR3 comprises 15 residues. From germline, CDR1 is MNHEY and CDR2 SVGAGI. Trimming took 11 bases from V and 4 from J, leaving 20 bases between them. CDR3 coding DNA: TGTGCCGGTCAACAGGGTAAGTTTACCACCGGGGAGCTGTTTTTT. Translation gives CAGQQGKFTTGELFF.

This clone was seen just once. The chain has TRBV30 and TRBJ2-2; TRBD2 might be the D (5 bases). The ends were cut back, 0 bases at V and 5 bases at J, with 10 bases in the middle. This CDR3 has 14 amino acids. Germline assignment: CDR1 GTSNPN and CDR2 SVGIG (reference sequence). The CDR3 loop is CAWSVGVLTGELFF. The CDR3 DNA reads as TGTGCCTGGAGTGTCGGGGTTCTAACCGGGGAGCTGTTTTTT.

This clone was detected only a few times. The chain joins TRBV28 to TRBJ1-5, with D perhaps matching TRBD1 (5 bases). The CDR3 loop spans 16 amino acids. Per germline, CDR1 MDHEN and CDR2 SYDVKM. V lost 10 bases and J 2 bases, leaving 21 bases between the germline ends. The CDR3 here is CATRGTSAGGNQPQHF. In DNA form, the CDR3 reads TGTGCCACCAGAGGAACTAGCGCGGGGGGCAATCAGCCCCAGCATTTT.

The chain has TRBV19 and TRBJ1-5, with 8 bases identical to TRBD1. With 7 bases clipped from V and 1 base from J, the junction kept 3 bases outside the gene matches. The CDR3 extends over 14 amino acids. CDR1 is LNHDA and CDR2 is SQIVND in the germline V gene (reference sequence). The CDR3 reads CASIGQGSNQPQHF. The CDR3 coding sequence is TGTGCCAGTATAGGACAGGGAAGCAATCAGCCCCAGCATTTT.

This chain joins TRBV5-5 and TRBJ2-3; 9 nucleotides match TRBD1. J gave up 2 bases and V 0 bases, and 7 bases lay outside the gene matches. This CDR3 contains 17 residues. Germline loops: CDR1 SGHKS, CDR2 YYEKEE (reference sequence). The CDR3 is CASSLGLTGGSTDTQYF. The CDR3 coding sequence is TGTGCCAGCAGCTTGGGATTGACAGGGGGTTCCACAGATACGCAGTATTTT.

The chain links TRBV2 to TRBJ2-7, with 12 bases matching TRBD2. In germline, CDR1 is SNHLY, CDR2 FYNNEI. V lost 7 bases, J lost 6 bases, and 10 bases stayed unmatched. There are 15 residues in the CDR3. The DNA of the CDR3 is TGTGCCAGCACCGGGGGTCTAGCGGGAGGGGGCGAGCAGTACTTC. Translated: CASTGGLAGGGEQYF.

The chain recombines TRBV14 with TRBJ2-5; 8 bases map to TRBD2. CDR3 length: 15 residues. V lost 3 bases and J lost 1; bases outside the gene matches: 4. Germline lookup yields CDR1 SGHDN and CDR2 FVKESK. The CDR3 loop reads CASSQQLAAQETQYF. As DNA, the CDR3 is TGTGCCAGCAGCCAGCAACTAGCGGCCCAAGAGACCCAGTACTTC.

This sequence joins TRBV2 and TRBJ2-2; 7 positions agree with TRBD2. Germline V gene sequence: CDR1 SNHLY, CDR2 FYNNEI. V lost 7 bases and J lost 6; bases outside the gene matches: 8. The CDR3 spans 14 residues. The CDR3 spells CASTGTINSGELFF. DNA of the CDR3: TGTGCCAGCACCGGGACTATAAATTCCGGGGAGCTGTTTTTT.

The genes are TRBV14 and TRBJ2-1, with TRBD2 matching over 8 bases. V lost 0 bases, J lost 4 bases, and 8 bases stayed unmatched. The CDR3 has 17 residues. In germline, CDR1 is SGHDN, CDR2 FVKESK. In nucleotides, the CDR3 is TGTGCCAGCAGCCAAGAAGGGGGACTAGTAGGTTACAATGAGCAGTTCTTC. Its translation is CASSQEGGLVGYNEQFF.

This clone was counted only a few times. The rearrangement uses TRBV5-6 and TRBJ2-7; 7 bases match TRBD1. Germline values: CDR1 SGHDT, CDR2 YYEEEE. The CDR3 loop spans 14 amino acids. With 4 bases clipped from V and 0 bases from J, the junction kept 4 bases outside the gene matches. CDR3 sequence: CASSRGQASYEQYF. For the CDR3, the DNA is TGTGCCAGCAGCCGCGGACAGGCCTCCTACGAGCAGTACTTC.

This chain links TRBV6-5 with TRBJ2-5; 10 bases are a match to TRBD1. The germline V gene encodes CDR1 MNHEY and CDR2 SVGAGI. The CDR3 has 14 residues. Losses at the gene ends were 7 bases for V and 4 bases for J; bases not matched to a gene: 6. Here the CDR3 reads CASTATGGVETQYF. CDR3 DNA sequence: TGTGCCAGCACCGCGACAGGGGGCGTAGAGACCCAGTACTTC.

The chain combines TRBV28 with TRBJ2-3; 9 nucleotides line up with TRBD2. Trimming cost V 1 base and J 3 bases; bases outside gene matches: 8. This CDR3 has 17 residues. CDR1 and CDR2 from the germline V gene are MDHEN and SYDVKM. CDR3 coding DNA: TGTGCCAGCAGTTTATCGGCGGGAGGGCCGCGGACAGATACGCAGTATTTT. Its protein is CASSLSAGGPRTDTQYF.

This clone was detected only once. The chain joins TRBV28 to TRBJ2-5; TRBD1 matches 10 bases. Germline CDR1 reads MDHEN; CDR2 reads SYDVKM. J lost 5 bases, V lost 6 bases, and 9 bases had no gene match. The CDR3 contains 15 residues. This CDR3 reads CASSLRQGALETQYF. CDR3 in DNA: TGTGCCAGCAGCCTTAGACAGGGGGCGTTGGAGACCCAGTACTTC.

The chain employs TRBV19 and TRBJ1-5, with D unclear. V was pared by 6 bases and J by 7 bases, with 25 bases between. The CDR3 covers 17 residues. Germline CDR1 reads LNHDA; CDR2 reads SQIVND (reference sequence). The CDR3 nucleotides are TGTGCCAGTAGGCCAGGAACATCGACTGCGGGTCCACAGCCCCAGCATTTT. Translated, it gives CASRPGTSTAGPQPQHF.

J is TRBJ2-5 and V is TRBV6-2 or TRBV6-3; D ambiguous. The CDR3 has 14 residues. V lost 5 bases to trimming and J lost 2 bases, with 12 bases between them. Germline values: CDR1 MNHEY, CDR2 SVGEGT. CDR3 protein: CASSQRHPQETQYF. The CDR3, as DNA: TGTGCCAGCAGTCAAAGACATCCACAAGAGACCCAGTACTTC.

This chain uses TRBV7-2 with TRBJ1-2; TRBD1 might be the D (6 bases). Germline V gives CDR1 SGHTA, CDR2 FQGNSA. Trimming removed 4 bases from V and 2 bases from J, with 11 bases in between. This CDR3 is 14 amino acids long. The CDR3 bases are TGTGCCAGCAGCTCCAACCAGGGGAACTATGGCTACACCTTC. Amino acids: CASSSNQGNYGYTF.

This chain uses TRBV7-2 with TRBJ2-3, with D maybe TRBD1 (5 bases). The CDR3 length is 14 residues. V lost 1 base and J lost 11, with 16 bases in between. Looked up from germline, CDR1 is SGHTA and CDR2 is FQGNSA. The DNA of the CDR3 is TGTGCCAGCAGCTTAGATGGCGGCGAAGGGGAGCAGTATTTT. Translating it yields CASSLDGGEGEQYF.

Here the CDR3 DNA reads TGCGCCAGCAGACCATCGGAGGGCTACGAGCAGTACTTC. Translating it yields CASRPSEGYEQYF. The chain links TRBV5-1 to TRBJ2-7; TRBD2 is a possible D gene (6 bases). The CDR3 extends over 13 amino acids. Germline V gene lookup returns CDR1 SGHRS and CDR2 YFSETQ. The ends were cut back, 5 bases at V and 3 bases at J, with 12 bases in the middle.

The gene calls are TRBV11-2 and TRBJ2-7, with D tentatively TRBD1 (5 bases). The germline V and J ends were trimmed by 5 bases and 4 bases, with 12 bases remaining between them. This CDR3 is built from 13 residues. The germline V gene encodes CDR1 SGHAT and CDR2 FQNNGV. CDR3 sequence reads: CASSPPAGYEQYF. CDR3 DNA: TGTGCCAGCAGCCCACCGGCAGGGTACGAGCAGTACTTC.

This clone was found a few times. The rearrangement joins TRBV3-1 (or the pseudogene TRBV3-2) to TRBJ2-2; TRBD1 aligns across 7 bases. Trimming took 5 bases from V and 7 from J; bases not matched to a gene: 4. The length of the CDR3 is 13 residues. The germline CDR1 and CDR2 sequences are LGHDT and YNNKEL (reference sequence). Written as DNA, the CDR3 is TGTGCCAGCAGCGACAGGGTTAGCGGGGAGCTGTTTTTT. This codes for CASSDRVSGELFF.

The gene calls are TRBV6-5 and TRBJ2-7; 7 bases are shared with TRBD2. Germline lookup yields CDR1 MNHEY and CDR2 SVGAGI. V was pared by 6 bases and J by 4 bases, with 12 bases of the junction left unmatched. The CDR3 spans 15 residues. The CDR3 region has the DNA TGTGCCAGCAGATCTTTATCTAGCGGAGTTTACGAGCAGTACTTC. Translated, it gives CASRSLSSGVYEQYF.

The chain is built from TRBV5-4 and TRBJ2-3; 14 bases align to TRBD2. J gave up 4 bases and V 2 bases, and 12 bases lay outside the gene matches. This CDR3 has 19 amino acids. Germline V gene sequence: CDR1 SGHNT, CDR2 YYREEE (reference sequence). The CDR3 loop reads CASSFGTSGSGGGADTQYF. CDR3 sequence (DNA): TGTGCCAGCAGCTTTGGGACTAGCGGGAGTGGGGGAGGGGCAGATACGCAGTATTTT.

This rearrangement joins TRBV19 to TRBJ1-4; possibly TRBD1 for D (6 bases). This CDR3 has 15 amino acids. Germline loops: CDR1 LNHDA, CDR2 SQIVND (reference sequence). Trimming stripped 6 bases from V and 7 bases from J, with 18 bases between. Here the CDR3 reads CASRPPGQMSEKLFF. CDR3 coding DNA: TGTGCCAGTAGGCCTCCGGGACAAATGTCTGAAAAACTGTTTTTT.